The sample holds a few counts of the clone carrying this T cell receptor (beta chain). Antigen: not known. This entry comes from a study of blood T cells in healthy people across ages. It was with a sample-barcoded 5' primer and a J-beta primer mix that a second PCR of about 7 to 12 cycles was run. Each TCR beta cDNA got a 12-nucleotide random molecular identifier. Sequencing yielded, for each sample, at least 2.5 million paired-end reads carrying CDR3. TCRdb used MiXCR to reprocess the 5' RACE reads, holding one entry per CDR3 protein. The table shows about 640,000 distinct CDR3 sequences, with roughly 53% occurring only once. Study results and limitations: Naive T cell percentage showed a strong correlation with TCR beta diversity.

The source of this sequence is a man aged 55 to 69 in good health. Input material: blood.

CDR3 amino acids: CSVEKPATDTQYF. The DNA for the CDR3 is TGCAGCGTTGAAAAACCAGCGACAGATACGCAGTATTTT. The rearrangement uses TRBV29-1 and TRBJ2-3; D is unresolved. The CDR3 runs to 13 residues. CDR1 is SQVTM and CDR2 is ANQGSEA in the germline V gene. With 2 bases removed from V and 3 bases from J, the gap between germline ends came to 9 bases.